This T cell receptor beta chain was identified in a study of T cells in Graves' hyperthyroidism and ophthalmopathy. RNA transcripts were the template for amplifying TCR beta CDR3 regions. The study used the HTBI primer set for a first-round RT-PCR of the TCR CDR3. TCRdb called the multiplex PCR reads again in MiXCR, with one record for every CDR3 protein. This sample yields about 410,000 distinct CDR3 sequences, of which about 15% are seen a single time; roughly 13% belongs to the top ten. J lost 6 bases, V lost 6 bases, and 4 bases had no gene match. CDR3 length equals 14 residues. Germline-derived CDR1 and CDR2 are MNHNS and SASEGT. Together with thyroid ultrasound, orbital computed tomography, serum thyroxine and TRAb, clinical symptoms were used for diagnoses.

This rearrangement joins TRBV6-1 to TRBJ1-4; the match to TRBD1 covers 10 bases. The sequence derives from a man aged 18 to 29 with Graves' ophthalmopathy. The sample consisted of blood. CDR3 nucleotide sequence: TGTGCCAGCAGGGCCGGGACAGGGGATGAAAAACTGTTTTTT. Its translation: CASRAGTGDEKLFF.